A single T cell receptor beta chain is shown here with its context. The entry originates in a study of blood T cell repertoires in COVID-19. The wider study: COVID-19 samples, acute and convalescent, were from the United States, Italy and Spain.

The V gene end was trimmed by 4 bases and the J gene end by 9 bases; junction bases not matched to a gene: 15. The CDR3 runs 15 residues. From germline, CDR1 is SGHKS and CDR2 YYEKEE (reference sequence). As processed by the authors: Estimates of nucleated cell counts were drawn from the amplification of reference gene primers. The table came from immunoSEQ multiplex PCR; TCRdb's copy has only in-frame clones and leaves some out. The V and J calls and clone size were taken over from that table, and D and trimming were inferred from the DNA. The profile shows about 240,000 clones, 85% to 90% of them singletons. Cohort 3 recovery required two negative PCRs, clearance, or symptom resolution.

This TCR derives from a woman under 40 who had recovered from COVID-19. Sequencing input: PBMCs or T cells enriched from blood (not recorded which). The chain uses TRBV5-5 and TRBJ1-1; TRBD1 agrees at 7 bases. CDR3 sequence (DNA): TGTGCCAGCAGCCGAGACGTCTTGACCAGGGGGAAAGCTTTCTTT. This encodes CASSRDVLTRGKAFF.